The 23 T cell receptor beta chains below were found in one sample sequenced in a study of CD8+ T cells in alopecia areata (dated by TCRdb to the late 2010s). The library was prepared using the immunoSEQ multiplex PCR assay. To provide template for TCR sequencing, every sample had RNA extracted and reverse transcribed into cDNA. The source is immuneACCESS, and TCRdb retained only in-frame sequences with V and J called. Part of the clones is not carried over; for the studies checked, unresolved V genes explain less than half of this, and the remainder is unexplained. This sample has about 270,000 clones, none of them a singleton. Together, the top ten hold more than 1% of the sample. Cells from pooled mouse cutaneous lymph nodes were stained for CD4, CD8alpha, NKG2D, NKG2ACE and other markers and then sorted on a BD Influx. Specimen: CD4+ T cells sorted from a lymph node. These receptors were obtained from a C3H/HeJ mouse with alopecia areata. This strain possesses the MHC haplotype H2-k.

This clone appeared a few times. Gene and germline names: mouse. The read gets to within 4 residues of the CDR3 end, and the germline J gene fills in the rest. V and J are TRBV1 and TRBJ2-1, with D tentatively TRBD2 (7 bases). The germline V gene encodes CDR1 NSQYPW and CDR2 LRSPGD (reference sequence). Trimming took 2 bases from V and 0 from J, leaving 11 bases between them. CDR3 length: 16 residues. CDR3 DNA, as far as it was read: TGCACCTGCAGTGCACTGGGGGCCTATAACTATGCT. Translating it yields CTCSALGAYNYA. The whole CDR3 sequence is CTCSALGAYNYAEQFF. The complete variable domain, with remaining parts taken from reference TRBV1 and TRBJ2-1, reads VTLLEQNPRWRLVPRGQAVNLRCILKNSQYPWMSWYQQDLQKQLQWLFTLRSPGDKEVKSLPGADYLATRVTDTELRLQVANMSQGRTLYCTCSALGAYNYAEQFFGPGTRLTVL.

This clone turned up a few times. The gene names given are mouse names. The sequence runs out 4 residues before the end of the CDR3; the remainder is reconstructed from the germline J gene. The chain uses TRBV13-1 and TRBJ1-1, with TRBD1 identical over 9 bases. There are 13 residues in the CDR3. The germline gives CDR1 NSHNY, CDR2 SYGAGN. The CDR3 DNA, read in part, is TGTGCCAGCAGTACGGGGACAGGGTCA. As protein: CASSTGTGS. The full CDR3 protein reads CASSTGTGSEVFF.

Details on this clone: Gene names follow the mouse nomenclature. The CDR3 end lies 4 residues beyond the end of the read and is filled in from the germline J gene. Other DNA variants within this sample encode the same CDR3. The rearrangement joins TRBV5 to TRBJ1-2; D is possibly TRBD1 (5 bases). The CDR3 covers 15 residues. The V end lost 0 bases, the J end lost 0 bases, and 8 bases lay between the germline ends. Germline values: CDR1 LGHNA, CDR2 YNLKQL (reference sequence). The sequenced CDR3 bases are TGTGCCAGCAGCCAAGACGGACACCCAAACTCC. It codes for CASSQDGHPNS. The entire CDR3 is CASSQDGHPNSDYTF.

As to this clone: Mouse names are used for the genes. This CDR3 reads CASSSGLGSAETLYF. CDR3 DNA, as far as it was read: TGTGCCAGCAGTTCTGGACTGGGTAGTGCAGAA. The rearrangement uses TRBV14 and TRBJ2-3; 8 bases agree with TRBD2. The read terminates 4 residues ahead of where the CDR3 ends, so the germline J gene completes it. Per the germline V gene, CDR1 is SGHDT and CDR2 is FRDEAV. The CDR3 has 15 amino acids. V lost 3 bases, J lost 0 bases, and 3 bases stayed unmatched.

This clone was observed at least ten times. Germline and genes here are mouse. Read data end 4 residues before the CDR3 end; the end is taken from the germline J gene. V gene TRBV17 combines with J gene TRBJ2-1; the D gene is possibly TRBD2 (5 bases). Germline V gene sequence: CDR1 MNHDT, CDR2 YYDKIL. CDR3 length: 15 residues. V shed 0 bases and J shed 1 base, with 7 bases lying between them. CDR3 protein: CASSRDWANYAEQFF. CDR3 DNA (partial): TGTGCTAGCAGTAGAGACTGGGCAAACTATGCT.

Only a few counts were recorded for this clone. Since a much larger clone is just one base distant, this may be a read error. Mouse gene names apply. Sequencing ends 4 residues short of the CDR3 end; the germline J gene provides the rest. This sample also contains other DNA sequences that code for the same CDR3. The chain links TRBV19 to TRBJ1-1, with 7 bases identical to TRBD1. This CDR3 has 14 amino acids. Germline lookup yields CDR1 FNHDT and CDR2 SITEND (reference sequence). Trimming took 5 bases from V and 0 from J; bases not matched to a gene: 4. This CDR3 is CASSSGTANTEVFF. CDR3 DNA (partial): TGTGCCAGCAGCTCCGGGACAGCAAACACA.

Notes on this clone: Mouse names are used for the genes. The sequenced fragment ends 4 residues before the CDR3 boundary, so the rest is inferred from the germline J gene. In the same sample, other DNA sequences code for this CDR3. This rearrangement joins TRBV19 to TRBJ1-1; 7 nucleotides align to TRBD1. With 6 bases clipped from V and 4 bases from J, the junction kept 3 bases outside the gene matches. From germline, CDR1 is FNHDT and CDR2 SITEND (reference sequence). There are 12 residues in the CDR3. The part of the CDR3 DNA that was read is TGTGCCAGCACCCGACAGGGCACA. Its protein product is CASTRQGT. The whole CDR3 reads CASTRQGTEVFF.

Points on this clone: The gene symbols are mouse symbols. Read coverage stops 3 residues before the CDR3 terminus; the germline J gene supplies the remainder. The rearrangement joins TRBV5 to TRBJ1-6; 10 nucleotides agree with TRBD1. TRBJ1-6 is annotated as an ORF whose role is uncertain. The CDR3 extends over 18 amino acids. Losses at the gene ends were 4 bases for V and 0 bases for J; bases not matched to a gene: 6. Germline values: CDR1 LGHNA, CDR2 YNLKQL (reference sequence). The sequenced part of the CDR3 DNA is TGTGCCAGCAGCCCCCGGACAGGGGGGAATTCCTATAATTCGCCC. Protein sequence: CASSPRTGGNSYNSP. The whole CDR3 protein is CASSPRTGGNSYNSPLYF.

This clone has a handful of counts. Gene names and germline match the mouse. With the read ending 4 residues before the CDR3 end, the germline J gene is used to fill in that end. Other DNA variants within this sample encode the same CDR3. The J gene is TRBJ2-7, the V gene TRBV1; TRBD1 matches 10 bases. Germline loops: CDR1 NSQYPW, CDR2 LRSPGD (reference sequence). This CDR3 is 14 amino acids long. CDR3 DNA (partial): TGCACCTGCAGTGCGGCGGGACAGGGGTAT. It yields the protein CTCSAAGQGY. The CDR3 as a whole reads CTCSAAGQGYEQYF.

Points on this clone: The gene names here belong to mouse. The read halts 4 residues ahead of the CDR3 end, with the missing end drawn from the germline J gene. The gene calls are TRBV13-3 and TRBJ2-5, with 11 nucleotides matching TRBD1. Germline assignment: CDR1 NNHDY and CDR2 SYVADS. CDR3 size: 15 residues. The CDR3 spells CASSPGQGARDTQYF. The sequenced part of the CDR3 DNA is TGTGCCAGCAGTCCTGGACAGGGGGCGCGAGAC.

About this clone itself: The germline and genes are mouse ones. The CDR3 end lies 4 residues beyond the end of the read and is filled in from the germline J gene. The chain combines TRBV13-1 with TRBJ2-3; D is unclear. Germline lookup yields CDR1 NSHNY and CDR2 SYGAGN. The CDR3 totals 15 residues. Trimming cost V 0 bases and J 0 bases, with 8 bases left between them. The sequenced part of the CDR3 DNA is TGTGCCAGCAGTGATGCTCCAGATAGTGCAGAA. This encodes CASSDAPDSAE. In full, the CDR3 reads CASSDAPDSAETLYF.

As concerns this clone: Mouse germline and gene names are used. The read ends 4 residues before the CDR3 terminus; that terminus is restored from the germline J gene. This rearrangement joins TRBV19 to TRBJ2-3, with TRBD2 identical over 13 bases. CDR1 and CDR2 from the germline V gene are FNHDT and SITEND (reference sequence). This CDR3 has 14 amino acids. CDR3 DNA, as far as it was read: TGTGCCAGCAGTCGGGACTGGGGGGGAGAA. Translating gives CASSRDWGGE. The whole CDR3 region reads CASSRDWGGETLYF.

Comments on this clone: Gene names are mouse gene names. From the germline J gene comes the end of the CDR3, since the read stops 4 residues before it. The sample has other DNA sequences that encode this CDR3 too. V and J are TRBV13-3 and TRBJ2-7; D not certain. Germline values: CDR1 NNHDY, CDR2 SYVADS. The CDR3 has 11 amino acids. The CDR3 reads CASSPKYEQYF. CDR3 DNA, as far as it was read: TGTGCCAGCAGTCCCAAATAT.

This clone turned up a few times. Gene labels here are mouse ones. With the read ending 4 residues before the CDR3 end, the germline J gene is used to fill in that end. This chain connects TRBV13-1 to TRBJ2-3; weak D call: TRBD2 (6 bases). V lost 3 bases and J lost 0, with 14 bases in between. This CDR3 region has 16 residues. Per germline, CDR1 NSHNY and CDR2 SYGAGN. Incomplete CDR3 DNA: TGTGCCAGCAGTGGCTCCGGGGGGTGGAGTGCAGAA. Translation: CASSGSGGWSAE. The whole CDR3 region reads CASSGSGGWSAETLYF.

This clone turned up a few times. Gene and germline names: mouse. The sample carries other DNA sequences with the same CDR3. The CDR3 region is CAWSLGGAETLYF. CDR3 DNA, as far as it was read: TGTGCCTGGAGCCTAGGGGGTGCAGAA. The chain is built from TRBV31 and TRBJ2-3, with a tentative D call TRBD1 (5 bases). The CDR3 end falls 4 residues outside the read, so it is completed with the germline J gene. V lost 3 bases and J 1 base, leaving 8 bases between the germline ends. The CDR3 is 13 amino acids. CDR1 and CDR2 from the germline V gene are GKSSPN and SITVG.

In regard to this clone: The gene names here belong to mouse. The covered CDR3 bases are TGTGCCAGCAGCCAAGAGCAGTCCTATAATTCGCCC. The encoded protein is CASSQEQSYNSP. The entire CDR3 is CASSQEQSYNSPLYF. The chain has TRBV5 and TRBJ1-6; D remains unclear. Coverage ceases 3 residues before the CDR3 finishes, and the germline J gene fills in the end. TRBJ1-6 is annotated as an ORF whose role is uncertain. V lost 0 bases and J 1 base, leaving 4 bases between the germline ends. The CDR3 is 15 amino acids. Germline CDR1 LGHNA, CDR2 YNLKQL (reference sequence).

Note on this clone: Germline and genes: mouse. The read is 4 residues too short to cover the CDR3 end, so that end is filled in from the germline J gene. The chain recombines TRBV19 with TRBJ2-1, with D unclear. The germline CDR1 and CDR2 sequences are FNHDT and SITEND (reference sequence). V was shortened by 2 bases and J by 2 bases, with 8 bases between the two germline ends. This CDR3 is built from 14 residues. CDR3 DNA (partial): TGTGCCAGCAGTATCGAGGTCCACTATGCT. As protein: CASSIEVHYA. The whole CDR3 protein reads CASSIEVHYAEQFF.

As regards this clone: Gene names are mouse gene names. The CDR3 end falls 4 residues outside the read, so it is completed with the germline J gene. Other DNA sequences in this specimen translate into the identical CDR3. The V and J genes are TRBV31 and TRBJ2-5; TRBD2 matches 9 bases. The CDR3 has 15 residues. J lost 0 bases, V lost 3 bases, and 4 bases had no gene match. Germline CDR1 and CDR2: GKSSPN and SITVG. The CDR3 loop is CAWSLTGGNQDTQYF. The part of the CDR3 DNA that was read is TGTGCCTGGAGCCTGACTGGGGGTAACCAAGAC.

Turning to this clone: Gene names and germline match the mouse. The read falls 4 residues short of the CDR3 end, and the missing part is taken from the germline J gene. This chain joins TRBV31 and TRBJ2-3; possible D gene TRBD1, 6 bases. V was pared by 2 bases and J by 2 bases, with 8 bases between. The CDR3 has 13 residues. Germline V gene sequence: CDR1 GKSSPN, CDR2 SITVG. The CDR3 DNA, read in part, is TGTGCCTGGAGTAGACAGGTTGCAGAA. It translates to CAWSRQVAE. The entire CDR3 protein is CAWSRQVAETLYF. The whole variable domain, remainder taken from reference TRBV31 and TRBJ2-3, is AQTIHQWPVAEIKAVGSPLSLGCTIKGKSSPNLYWYWQATGGTLQQLFYSITVGQVESVVQLNLSASRPKDDQFILSTEKLLLSHSGFYLCAWSRQVAETLYFGSGTRLTVL.

This clone has only a few counts. Gene names are the mouse ones. The read is 4 residues too short to cover the CDR3 end, so that end is filled in from the germline J gene. Other DNA sequences in this specimen translate into the identical CDR3. This chain uses TRBV13-1 with TRBJ2-1; TRBD2 agrees at 8 bases. In germline, CDR1 is NSHNY, CDR2 SYGAGN. With V trimmed by 3 bases and J by 3 bases, 2 bases remained unmatched. This CDR3 region has 14 residues. CDR3 DNA, as far as it was read: TGTGCCAGCAGTGTTGGGGGGGGCTATGCT. Translation gives CASSVGGGYA. The full CDR3 reads CASSVGGGYAEQFF.

Remarks on this clone: A much larger clone lies a single base off, so this may be a read error. Gene labels here are mouse ones. Read sequence stops 4 residues before the CDR3 end, and the germline J gene provides the missing end. The chain joins TRBV14 to TRBJ2-3; maybe TRBD1 (6 bases). Germline loops: CDR1 SGHDT, CDR2 FRDEAV. V was pared by 4 bases and J by 0 bases, with 9 bases between. The CDR3 contains 14 residues. CDR3 DNA (partial): TGTGCCAGCAGTCGGGACAATAGTGCAGAA. Protein: CASSRDNSAE. Given in full, the CDR3 is CASSRDNSAETLYF.

In its sample, this clone was seen a few times. Any gene name here is a mouse gene name. The read ends 4 residues before the CDR3 terminus; that terminus is restored from the germline J gene. Other DNA sequences in this sample translate to the same CDR3. V and J are TRBV13-2 and TRBJ2-7; 7 bases match TRBD1. CDR3 length equals 14 residues. Germline assignment: CDR1 NNHNN and CDR2 SYGAGS (reference sequence). J gave up 0 bases and V 1 base, and 1 base lay outside the gene matches. The CDR3 sequence: CASGDRDSSYEQYF. The sequenced part of the CDR3 DNA is TGTGCCAGCGGTGATAGGGACAGCTCCTAT.

About this clone: The germline and genes are mouse ones. The read stops 4 residues short of the end of the CDR3; the missing end is completed from the germline J gene. The chain joins TRBV5 to TRBJ2-1, with no clear D. There are 14 residues in the CDR3. CDR1 and CDR2 (germline): LGHNA, YNLKQL (reference sequence). Trimming left V 4 bases short and J 6 bases short, with 13 bases between. Incomplete CDR3 DNA: TGTGCCAGCAGCCCGGCACCTGAGGGTGCT. Its protein product is CASSPAPEGA. The whole CDR3 protein reads CASSPAPEGAEQFF.